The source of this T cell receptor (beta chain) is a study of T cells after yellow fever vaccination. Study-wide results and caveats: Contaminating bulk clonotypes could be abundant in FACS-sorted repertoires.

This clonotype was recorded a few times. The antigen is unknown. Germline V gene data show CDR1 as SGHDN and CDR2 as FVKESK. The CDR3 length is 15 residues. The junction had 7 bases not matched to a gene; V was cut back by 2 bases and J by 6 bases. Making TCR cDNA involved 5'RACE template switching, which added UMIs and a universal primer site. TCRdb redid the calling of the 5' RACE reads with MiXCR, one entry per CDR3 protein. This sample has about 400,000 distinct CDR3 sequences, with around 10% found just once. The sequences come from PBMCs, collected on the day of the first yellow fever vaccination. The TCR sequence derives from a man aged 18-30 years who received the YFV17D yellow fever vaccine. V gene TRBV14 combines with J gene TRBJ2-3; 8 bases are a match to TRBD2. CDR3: CASSQRRLARDTQYF. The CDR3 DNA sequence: TGTGCCAGCAGCCAAAGGAGACTAGCGAGGGATACGCAGTATTTT.